The TCR beta chain under discussion was sequenced for a study of cytomegalovirus exposure and HLA in healthy donors. The length of the CDR3 is 14 residues. Germline values: CDR1 SGHRS, CDR2 YFSETQ. Losses at the gene ends were 0 bases for V and 3 bases for J; bases not matched to a gene: 1. Both 60 Vbeta primers and 13 Jbeta primers went into the PCR. Repertoires were generated with immunoSEQ multiplex PCR, while TCRdb's copy carries only in-frame clones and drops some. The sample holds approximately 120,000 clones. The sequenced sample consisted of PBMCs. The receptor was isolated from a man younger than 30 in good health and CMV-seronegative. The J gene is TRBJ2-7, the V gene TRBV5-1; 9 bases fit TRBD1. The CDR3 sequence is CASSLGQGDYEQYF. In DNA form, the CDR3 reads TGCGCCAGCAGCTTGGGACAGGGGGACTACGAGCAGTACTTC.